What follows describes a single T cell receptor (beta chain). The antigen is undetermined. Germline CDR1 reads MNHEY; CDR2 reads SMNVEV (reference sequence). V shed 0 bases, J shed 0 bases, and the junction held 4 bases outside the gene matches. This CDR3 is 16 amino acids long. This sample was taken from a study of graft-versus-host responses after intestinal transplantation. Background on the study: Recipients had multivisceral, liver-intestinal, or isolated intestinal transplants. Once they had received anti-thymocyte globulin induction, all recipients took tacrolimus and steroids for about three years.

Findings and caveats of the study: Recipient bone marrow held GvH clones, some seen earlier in ileum or blood. Patients with graft-donor T cell macrochimerism had high graft-versus-host to host-versus-graft clonal ratios in allografts.

Data came from immunoSEQ multiplex PCR; TCRdb stores just in-frame clones and leaves some out. The data show about 88,000 clones, with around 90% seen just once and approximately 0.32% held by the top ten. The chain employs TRBV27 and TRBJ1-2; 7 bases align to TRBD1. This TCR derives from a human donor who was the organ donor for an intestinal transplant. This specimen consisted of unstimulated CD4+ T cells sorted from spleen or lymph node cells, obtained before transplant. CDR3 protein: CASSLSYTGANYGYTF. Written as DNA, the CDR3 is TGTGCCAGCAGTTTATCGTACACAGGGGCTAACTATGGCTACACCTTC.